Sequencing of this TCR beta chain was carried out in a study of blood T cell repertoires in COVID-19. Study-level information: Researchers got acute and convalescent COVID-19 samples from the United States, Italy and Spain. T cells, B-cell-depleted T cells, or PBMCs provided the cDNA or gDNA that served as material.

Authors' data handling: It was from reference gene primer amplification that nucleated cell counts were estimated. TCRdb's copy holds only in-frame clones and misses some; the assay was immunoSEQ multiplex PCR. V and J calls plus clone size are reproduced from that table; the DNA served to infer D and trimming. The sample holds some 87,000 clones, over 75% seen once. Germline V lookup: CDR1 KGHSH, CDR2 LQKENI. The CDR3 covers 13 residues. V dropped 2 bases and J dropped 0 bases, with 5 bases sitting between them. This sequence originates from a human donor in a cohort sampled during active COVID-19. The chain is built from TRBV18 and TRBJ2-7; D unclear. The sample taken for sequencing was peripheral blood. The CDR3 DNA reads TGTGCCAGCTCACCAGGAGACTCCTACGAGCAGTACTTC. It is translated as CASSPGDSYEQYF.